This TCR beta chain was documented in a study of shared clonotypes between healthy human individuals. Looking at the study overall: CD4 naive and memory got three plates each, CD8 naive two, CD8 memory one. Study outcomes and limitations: What naive subsets generally showed was a larger estimated richness than memory subsets showed. Despite large depth, rarefaction showed incomplete sorted-subset sequencing.

V was pared by 0 bases and J by 5 bases, with 3 bases of the junction left unmatched. CDR1 is SGHDT and CDR2 is YYEEEE in the germline V gene. This CDR3 is 17 amino acids long. In regard to this clone: The target antigen is unknown.

In the authors' workflow: Filtering differed since immunoSEQ provided only junctions, with no quality scores. Generated by immunoSEQ multiplex PCR, the TCRdb table keeps only in-frame clones and is missing some. V, J and clone size derive from that table, while D and trimming were established from the DNA sequence. The table lists about 2 million clones, over 85% of them singletons, with 0.1% to 0.15% in the top ten. Input material: naive CD4+ T cells sorted from blood. Subset of the sample: CD45RA+ positively selected. The chain combines TRBV5-6 with TRBJ2-2; 14 positions agree with TRBD2. The sequence derives from a young man in good health. CDR3 amino acids: CASSLVGLAGVTGELFF. CDR3 DNA sequence: TGTGCCAGCAGCTTGGTGGGACTAGCGGGGGTGACCGGGGAGCTGTTTTTT.